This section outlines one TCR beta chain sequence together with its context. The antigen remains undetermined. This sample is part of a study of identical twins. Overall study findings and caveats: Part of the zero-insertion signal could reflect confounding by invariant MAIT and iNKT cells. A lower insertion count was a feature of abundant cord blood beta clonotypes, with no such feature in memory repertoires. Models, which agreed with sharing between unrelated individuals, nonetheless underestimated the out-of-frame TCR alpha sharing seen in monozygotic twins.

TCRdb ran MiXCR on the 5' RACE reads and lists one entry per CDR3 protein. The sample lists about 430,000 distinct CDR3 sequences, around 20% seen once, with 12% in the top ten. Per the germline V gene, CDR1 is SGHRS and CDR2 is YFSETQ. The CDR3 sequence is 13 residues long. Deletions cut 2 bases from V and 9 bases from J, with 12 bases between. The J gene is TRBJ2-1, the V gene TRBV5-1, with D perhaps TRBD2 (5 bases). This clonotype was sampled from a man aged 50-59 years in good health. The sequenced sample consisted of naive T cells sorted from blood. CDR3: CASSLGGFGEQFF. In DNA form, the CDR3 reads TGCGCCAGCAGCTTAGGCGGGTTCGGTGAGCAGTTCTTC.